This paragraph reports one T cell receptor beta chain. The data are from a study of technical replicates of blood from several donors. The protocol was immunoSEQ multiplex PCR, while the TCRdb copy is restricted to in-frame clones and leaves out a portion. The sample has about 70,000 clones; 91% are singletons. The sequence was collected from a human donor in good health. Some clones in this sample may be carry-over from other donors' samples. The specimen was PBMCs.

The CDR3 is CASSQPPGLASYNEQFF. The CDR3 coding sequence is TGTGCCAGCAGCCAGCCGCCGGGACTAGCATCCTACAATGAGCAGTTCTTC. V and J are TRBV4-2 and TRBJ2-1, with 9 nucleotides matching TRBD2. V lost 3 bases and J lost 1; bases outside the gene matches: 7. This CDR3 is 17 amino acids long. Germline lookup yields CDR1 LGHNA and CDR2 YNFKEQ.